This is a list of T cell receptor beta chains from one sample in a study of blood T cell repertoires in COVID-19. Using immunoSEQ multiplex PCR, the repertoire was profiled, and TCRdb retains in-frame clones only, with some absent. The sample yields around 200,000 clones, around nine tenths seen once. Sequenced: peripheral blood. The receptors were gathered from a woman under 30 who had recovered from COVID-19. CDR3s include the opening cysteine and the closing phenylalanine or tryptophan.

v_call cdr3_aa
TRBV24-1 CATSDGGRTLIDEQYF
TRBV6-2/TRBV6-3 CASSSRTSTLEQYF
TRBV9 CASSVGLDYTEQFF
TRBV6-5 CASSYGTGVTEAFF
TRBV27 CASSWTGGTGSYEQYF
TRBV2 CASSEFTSGSSYEQYF
TRBV27 CASSSTLLTYEQYF
TRBV19 CASSTEGRTDTQYF
TRBV6-5 CASRLTVNQPQHF
TRBV9 CASSPSGSSYNEQFF
TRBV12-3/TRBV12-4 CASNTGHSGELFF
TRBV18 CASSPPPSLGPGELFF
TRBV24-1 CATSDFTRASGRNEQFF
TRBV6-6 CASLGVREQYF
TRBV5-5 CASSQQGAEGYTF
TRBV30 CAWASGRGRNEQFF
TRBV11-2 CASSAGGPREQYF
TRBV11-2 CASSLAGGRFTGELFF
TRBV5-6 CASSLRGAYSNQPQHF
TRBV27 CAQGGGTDTQYF
TRBV5-6 CASSALGTGGKETQYF
TRBV18 CASSLDSFSRSPLHF
TRBV11-1 CASSPSTNTQYF
TRBV7-9 CASSFGVAGSHLYEQYF
TRBV25-1 CASSDARQGLNQPQHF
TRBV19 CAREQGIANYGYTF
TRBV4-3 CASSRLWDSLTDTQYF
TRBV10-1 CASSATGGALGTGELFF
TRBV12-5 CASATGPVTEAFF
TRBV9 CASSVSGTSGLYEQYF
TRBV6-4 CASSPDVAGGPTDTQYF
TRBV19 CASITTGTGGLGEQFF
TRBV11-3 CASSPWDSPTAEQFF
TRBV6-6 CASSEVSSYNEQFF
TRBV2 CASSRGIWEPQHF
TRBV18 CASSPILAVGQETQYF
TRBV7-3 CASSLRGLGSPLHF
TRBV5-4 CASSLVPGSVIREQYF
TRBV7-2 CASSLEGGGETQYF
TRBV25-1 CASSGGSYEQYF
TRBV23-1 CASSQDSRPGQHLNEKLFF
TRBV9 CASSVALGQGGDTIYF
TRBV19 CASSMSGAGNTIYF
TRBV11-2 CASSPGGSSYNEQFF